This TCR beta chain was identified during a study of T-cell memory formation after mild COVID-19. Germline lookup yields CDR1 SGDLS and CDR2 YYNGEE. The CDR3 has 14 residues. Trimming pared 4 bases from V and 5 bases from J, leaving 16 bases between. A single record per CDR3 protein comes from TCRdb applying MiXCR to the 5' RACE reads. The table lists 85,000 to 120,000 distinct CDR3 sequences, about a sixth of them singletons. Study-wide findings and caveats: Largely, contracting CD4+ clones fell within CM and EM, and contracting CD8+ clones within EMRA.

Notes on this clonotype: What it recognizes is unknown.

This clonotype originated in an adult woman who had mild COVID-19 (a few samples of this study predate the infection). Cell type and time point are not known. The chain links TRBV9 to TRBJ2-7; TRBD1 might be the D (6 bases). The sequenced sample was PBMCs or a T cell subset sorted from them (not recorded which). The CDR3 coding sequence is TGTGCCAGCAGCCCCTACTTCAGGGGTAACGAGCAGTACTTC. This gives the protein CASSPYFRGNEQYF.